The rows below give T cell receptor beta chains drawn from one sample of a study of blood T cell repertoires in COVID-19. Generated by immunoSEQ multiplex PCR, the TCRdb table keeps only in-frame clones and is missing some. The repertoire holds about 210,000 clones, with approximately 84% as singletons. Material: peripheral blood. The receptor source for this set is a woman in her fifties or sixties with active or convalescent COVID-19. The CDR3 runs from the conserved cysteine through the conserved F or W. A D gene is named only where the DNA matches it firmly. Clone size is given for some rows only: seen once, a few or many times, or a class if the clone is expanded.

j_call: TRBJ2-3; v_call: TRBV2; d_call: TRBD1; clone_size: .; cdr3_nt: TGTGCCAGCAGTGGGACAGGGAGCACAGATACGCAGTATTTT; cdr3_aa: CASSGTGSTDTQYF
j_call: TRBJ2-4; v_call: TRBV18; d_call: .; clone_size: .; cdr3_nt: TGTGCCAGCTCACCACCGACGGGAGCCAAAAACATTCAGTACTTC; cdr3_aa: CASSPPTGAKNIQYF
j_call: TRBJ2-7; v_call: TRBV10-3; d_call: .; clone_size: few; cdr3_nt: TGTGCCATCGGTGGGGGGCTTCCCTACGAGCAGTACTTC; cdr3_aa: CAIGGGLPYEQYF
j_call: TRBJ1-6; v_call: TRBV7-3; d_call: .; clone_size: few; cdr3_nt: TGTGCCAGCAGTCAAGGGGAGGGGGACAATTCACCCCTCCACTTT; cdr3_aa: CASSQGEGDNSPLHF
j_call: TRBJ2-5; v_call: TRBV3-1/TRBV3-2; d_call: .; clone_size: .; cdr3_nt: TGTGCCAGCAGCCTAAGCCCCCAGAGGCCTTATAACTTC; cdr3_aa: CASSLSPQRPYNF
j_call: TRBJ2-2; v_call: TRBV4-1; d_call: .; clone_size: once; cdr3_nt: TGCGCCGGCCAGGAGGAGCTGTTTTTT; cdr3_aa: CAGQEELFF
j_call: TRBJ1-1; v_call: TRBV28; d_call: .; clone_size: .; cdr3_nt: TGTGCCAGCAGTTTCACGATCCACAGGGCCCAGAACACTGAAGCTTTCTTT; cdr3_aa: CASSFTIHRAQNTEAFF
j_call: TRBJ2-1; v_call: TRBV6-5; d_call: TRBD1; clone_size: .; cdr3_nt: TGTGCCAGCAGTTACTCGGGCCACAGGGGCAATGAGCAGTTCTTC; cdr3_aa: CASSYSGHRGNEQFF
j_call: TRBJ2-1; v_call: TRBV12-3/TRBV12-4; d_call: .; clone_size: .; cdr3_nt: TGTGCCAGCAGCCGCCCGGGAAATGAGCAGTTCTTC; cdr3_aa: CASSRPGNEQFF
j_call: TRBJ2-1; v_call: TRBV11-3; d_call: .; clone_size: .; cdr3_nt: TGTGCCAGCAGCTTAGAGAGCAGGCCACTGGAGTTCTTC; cdr3_aa: CASSLESRPLEFF
j_call: TRBJ1-4; v_call: TRBV5-1; d_call: .; clone_size: .; cdr3_nt: TGCGCCAGCAGCCCTCCCGGGTCCTCGCCGGAAAAACTGTTTTTT; cdr3_aa: CASSPPGSSPEKLFF
j_call: TRBJ2-3; v_call: TRBV5-4; d_call: .; clone_size: .; cdr3_nt: TGTGCCAGCAGCTTCGGGGGAGGACCAGATACGCAGTATTTT; cdr3_aa: CASSFGGGPDTQYF
j_call: TRBJ2-1; v_call: TRBV5-1; d_call: TRBD2; clone_size: once; cdr3_nt: TGCGCCAGCAGCTTTTTAGCGGGGGGCCACAATGAGCAGTTCTTC; cdr3_aa: CASSFLAGGHNEQFF
j_call: TRBJ2-2; v_call: TRBV6-5; d_call: .; clone_size: .; cdr3_nt: TGTGCCAGCACCGACACGAACACCGGGGAGCTGTTTTTT; cdr3_aa: CASTDTNTGELFF
j_call: TRBJ1-2; v_call: TRBV6-1; d_call: TRBD1; clone_size: few; cdr3_nt: TGTGCCAGCAGTGAACCGCGGACAGGGGACTATGGCTACACCTTC; cdr3_aa: CASSEPRTGDYGYTF
j_call: TRBJ1-5; v_call: TRBV12-3/TRBV12-4; d_call: .; clone_size: .; cdr3_nt: TGTGCCAGCAGTTTAAACAGGCAGCCCCAGCATTTT; cdr3_aa: CASSLNRQPQHF
j_call: TRBJ2-3; v_call: TRBV2; d_call: TRBD1; clone_size: .; cdr3_nt: TGTGCCAGTAGACAGGGGGCTCCTGTGGATACGCAGTATTTT; cdr3_aa: CASRQGAPVDTQYF
j_call: TRBJ2-1; v_call: TRBV3-1/TRBV3-2; d_call: TRBD1; clone_size: .; cdr3_nt: TGTGCCAGCAGCTCCTGGACAGGGGGACAGAAGGGTGGTAATAATGAGCAGTTCTTC; cdr3_aa: CASSSWTGGQKGGNNEQFF
j_call: TRBJ2-2; v_call: TRBV29-1; d_call: .; clone_size: .; cdr3_nt: TGCAGCGTTTTACAGGGCGCGAACACCGGGGAGCTGTTTTTT; cdr3_aa: CSVLQGANTGELFF
j_call: TRBJ1-2; v_call: TRBV28; d_call: .; clone_size: .; cdr3_nt: TGTGCCAGCAGTTCAGGGAACTATGGCTACACCTTC; cdr3_aa: CASSSGNYGYTF
j_call: TRBJ2-5; v_call: TRBV5-1; d_call: TRBD1; clone_size: .; cdr3_nt: TGCGCCAGCAGCCGTACGGGACAGGGACAAGAGACCCAGTACTTC; cdr3_aa: CASSRTGQGQETQYF
j_call: TRBJ2-3; v_call: TRBV18; d_call: .; clone_size: .; cdr3_nt: TGTGCCAGCTCACCCAACGAGGCTAGCACAGATACGCAGTATTTT; cdr3_aa: CASSPNEASTDTQYF
j_call: TRBJ1-5; v_call: TRBV5-1; d_call: TRBD1; clone_size: .; cdr3_nt: TGCGCCAGCAGCTGGGACAGCGGTGACAATCAGCCCCAGCATTTT; cdr3_aa: CASSWDSGDNQPQHF
j_call: TRBJ1-1; v_call: TRBV5-1; d_call: TRBD1; clone_size: .; cdr3_nt: TGCGCCAGCAGCTCAGGACAGGGGGCGCGTGTAGAAGCTTTCTTT; cdr3_aa: CASSSGQGARVEAFF
j_call: TRBJ2-3; v_call: TRBV11-2; d_call: TRBD2; clone_size: .; cdr3_nt: TGTGCCAGCAGCTTCTCGGGAGGGAGGGCAGATACGCAGTATTTT; cdr3_aa: CASSFSGGRADTQYF
j_call: TRBJ2-3; v_call: TRBV5-6; d_call: .; clone_size: .; cdr3_nt: TGTGCCAGCAGCTTGGGGCGCGGGACCCGAAGGGATACGCAGTATTTT; cdr3_aa: CASSLGRGTRRDTQYF
j_call: TRBJ1-5; v_call: TRBV27; d_call: .; clone_size: .; cdr3_nt: TGTGCCAGCAGTTTTCAGGGGAGCGGTCAGCCCCAGCATTTT; cdr3_aa: CASSFQGSGQPQHF
j_call: TRBJ1-2; v_call: TRBV5-4; d_call: TRBD1; clone_size: .; cdr3_nt: TGTGCCAGCAGCGCCCGACAGGGCGTCGGCTATGGCTACACCTTC; cdr3_aa: CASSARQGVGYGYTF
j_call: TRBJ2-1; v_call: TRBV2; d_call: TRBD2; clone_size: .; cdr3_nt: TGTGCCAGAGGACTAGCGGCGGACAATGAGCAGTTCTTC; cdr3_aa: CARGLAADNEQFF
j_call: TRBJ1-1; v_call: TRBV28; d_call: .; clone_size: .; cdr3_nt: TGTGCCAGCAGTTTACCCCATACTGAAGCTTTCTTT; cdr3_aa: CASSLPHTEAFF
j_call: TRBJ1-4; v_call: TRBV18; d_call: .; clone_size: .; cdr3_nt: TGTGCCAGCTCACCTACTCGGGAAAAACTGTTTTTT; cdr3_aa: CASSPTREKLFF
j_call: TRBJ2-2; v_call: TRBV2; d_call: TRBD1; clone_size: .; cdr3_nt: TGTGCCAGCGGGACAGGGTACACCGGGGAGCTGTTTTTT; cdr3_aa: CASGTGYTGELFF
j_call: TRBJ2-7; v_call: TRBV5-1; d_call: TRBD1; clone_size: once; cdr3_nt: TGCGCCAGCAGCGGGGGACAGGGGTTCGACGAGCAGTACTTC; cdr3_aa: CASSGGQGFDEQYF
j_call: TRBJ1-4; v_call: TRBV27; d_call: .; clone_size: .; cdr3_nt: TGTGCCAGCACCTCGGGGGGGGGCTATGAAAAACTGTTTTTT; cdr3_aa: CASTSGGGYEKLFF
j_call: TRBJ2-7; v_call: TRBV5-1; d_call: TRBD2; clone_size: .; cdr3_nt: TGCGCCAGCAGCTTGGACGGGGCCCCGCCGGCTAGCGGGATCCAACGGCAGTACTTC; cdr3_aa: CASSLDGAPPASGIQRQYF
j_call: TRBJ2-1; v_call: TRBV18; d_call: TRBD2; clone_size: .; cdr3_nt: TGTGCCAGCTCACCACCACTGACTAGCGGGTATAATGAGCAGTTCTTC; cdr3_aa: CASSPPLTSGYNEQFF
j_call: TRBJ2-1; v_call: TRBV6-6; d_call: .; clone_size: .; cdr3_nt: TGTGCCAGCAGTCCCACTAGGACGATCTTGGATGAGCAGTTCTTC; cdr3_aa: CASSPTRTILDEQFF
j_call: TRBJ2-1; v_call: TRBV27; d_call: .; clone_size: .; cdr3_nt: TGTGCCAGCGGCAGATACAATGAGCAGTTCTTC; cdr3_aa: CASGRYNEQFF
j_call: TRBJ1-2; v_call: TRBV6-5; d_call: .; clone_size: .; cdr3_nt: TGTGCCAGCAGTTACTGGGCCGAGGGGGGGGGCTATGGCTACACCTTC; cdr3_aa: CASSYWAEGGGYGYTF
j_call: TRBJ2-1; v_call: TRBV6-2/TRBV6-3; d_call: .; clone_size: .; cdr3_nt: TGTGCCAGCAGCCTTATCAACTCCGACAATGAGCAGTTCTTC; cdr3_aa: CASSLINSDNEQFF
j_call: TRBJ2-6; v_call: TRBV6-5; d_call: .; clone_size: .; cdr3_nt: TGTGCCAGCAGTACAGACTACTGGGCCAACGTCCTGACTTTC; cdr3_aa: CASSTDYWANVLTF
j_call: TRBJ2-3; v_call: TRBV4-2; d_call: TRBD2; clone_size: once; cdr3_nt: TGTGCCAGCAGCCAGATGGGGACTAGCGGAAAAGATACGCAGTATTTT; cdr3_aa: CASSQMGTSGKDTQYF
j_call: TRBJ2-3; v_call: TRBV27; d_call: TRBD1; clone_size: .; cdr3_nt: TGTGCCAGCAGTAAACGCCGGGACAGGGGGGCAGATACGCAGTATTTT; cdr3_aa: CASSKRRDRGADTQYF
j_call: TRBJ1-5; v_call: TRBV2; d_call: TRBD1; clone_size: .; cdr3_nt: TGTGCCAGCTCTTCCAACAGGGGTGGCAATCAGCCCCAGCATTTT; cdr3_aa: CASSSNRGGNQPQHF
j_call: TRBJ2-3; v_call: TRBV5-6; d_call: TRBD1; clone_size: .; cdr3_nt: TGTGCCAGCAGCCTGACAGGGGACGCGTCAGATACGCAGTATTTT; cdr3_aa: CASSLTGDASDTQYF